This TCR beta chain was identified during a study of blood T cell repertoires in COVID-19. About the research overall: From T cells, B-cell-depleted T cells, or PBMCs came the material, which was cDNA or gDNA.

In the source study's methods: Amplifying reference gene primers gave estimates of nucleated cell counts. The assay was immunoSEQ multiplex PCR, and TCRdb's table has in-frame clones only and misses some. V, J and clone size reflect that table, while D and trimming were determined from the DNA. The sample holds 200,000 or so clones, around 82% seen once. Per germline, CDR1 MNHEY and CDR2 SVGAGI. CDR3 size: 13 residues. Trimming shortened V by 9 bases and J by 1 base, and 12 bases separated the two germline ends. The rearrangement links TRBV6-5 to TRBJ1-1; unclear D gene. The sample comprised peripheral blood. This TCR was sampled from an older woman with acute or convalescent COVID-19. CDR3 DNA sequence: TGTGCCAGTAAATTCAACAGGAACACTGAAGCTTTCTTT. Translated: CASKFNRNTEAFF.